The entry below describes one T cell receptor (beta chain). Its antigen is still unknown. This CDR3 spans 14 amino acids. The data originate from a study of T cell responses to AZD1222 COVID-19 vaccine. Findings of the study overall: Repertoires were collected only later (after the peak T cell response had occurred).

Only in-frame clones appear in the TCRdb table, and some are missing; sequencing was by immunoSEQ multiplex PCR. The sample has more than 80,000 clones, approximately 91% seen once; the top ten hold over 20%. The TCR comes from an adult in good health. The V and J genes are TRBV21-1 and TRBJ2-5. TRBV21-1 is assigned pseudogene status. The sample was peripheral blood, taken on day 0 of AZD1222 vaccination. The CDR3 DNA follows: TGTGCCAGCACCGCTCTCAAAGGTTCGGAGACCCAGTACTTC. This codes for CASTALKGSETQYF.